These 26 T cell receptor beta chains were sequenced from one sample in a study of T cells in Graves' hyperthyroidism and ophthalmopathy. The TCR beta CDR3 regions underwent amplification using RNA transcripts as the source. A first-round RT-PCR of the TCR CDR3 used the HTBI primer set. MiXCR was run by TCRdb on the multiplex PCR reads, yielding one entry per CDR3 protein. The table lists under 750,000 distinct CDR3 sequences, roughly a sixth of them singletons. Sequencing input: blood. These receptors were collected from a woman aged 50 to 60 with Graves' hyperthyroidism that later progressed to Graves' ophthalmopathy.

The genes are TRBV6-1 and TRBJ1-5, with 8 bases matching TRBD1. This CDR3 has 15 amino acids. Germline V gene sequence: CDR1 MNHNS, CDR2 SASEGT. The V and J ends lost 4 bases and 3 bases, in that order; junction bases with no gene match: 5. This chain's CDR3 is CASSGPRGLNQPQHF. DNA for the CDR3: TGTGCCAGCAGTGGACCCAGGGGGCTCAATCAGCCCCAGCATTTT.

This clonotype showed up many times. The chain carries TRBV20-1 and TRBJ2-7; TRBD1 is a possible D gene (6 bases). The CDR3 is 13 amino acids. V was clipped by 6 bases and J by 3 bases, with 15 bases between them. CDR1 and CDR2 from the germline V gene are DFQATT and SNEGSKA (reference sequence). The CDR3 bases are TGCAGTGCCAACAGGGCTGGGGTCTACGAGCAGTACTTC. This encodes CSANRAGVYEQYF.

This chain connects TRBV20-1 to TRBJ2-7, with TRBD2 matching 7 bases. This CDR3 is 15 amino acids long. J was trimmed by 6 bases and V by 1 base; bases with no gene match: 12. Germline values: CDR1 DFQATT, CDR2 SNEGSKA (reference sequence). The CDR3 nucleotides read TGCAGTGCTAGAGTTATGAGGGAGGGCCGGGTCGAGCAGTACTTC. Protein sequence: CSARVMREGRVEQYF.

The rearrangement joins TRBV6-5 to TRBJ2-7; 8 bases are a match to TRBD2. The germline V gene encodes CDR1 MNHEY and CDR2 SVGAGI. The CDR3 is 16 amino acids. The ends lost 0 bases at V and 5 bases at J; junction bases unmatched: 9. For the CDR3, the DNA is TGTGCCAGCAGTTACTCCAGGTTGCGGGGGGATCACGAGCAGTACTTC. This translates into CASSYSRLRGDHEQYF.

V is TRBV12-3 or TRBV12-4 and J is TRBJ1-3; D remains ambiguous. This CDR3 region has 17 residues. V was shortened by 1 base and J by 0 bases, with 13 bases between the two germline ends. CDR3 sequence: CASSLDSYIDSGNTIYF. The CDR3 nucleotides read TGTGCCAGCAGTTTAGACAGCTATATCGACTCTGGAAACACCATATATTTT.

This clonotype was seen repeatedly, ten times or more. This sequence joins TRBV12-3 or TRBV12-4 and TRBJ2-3; 7 bases are shared with TRBD1. The CDR3 has 15 residues. Trimming at V came to 5 bases and at J to 6 bases, leaving 11 bases not matched to a gene. CDR3 residues: CASSPRSGGRDTQYF. The CDR3 nucleotides read TGTGCCAGCAGTCCCAGATCAGGGGGTAGGGATACGCAGTATTTT.

This clonotype was seen more than once but under ten times. This sequence joins TRBV14 and TRBJ1-5; TRBD1 matches 8 bases. V was clipped by 3 bases and J by 5 bases; unmatched bases: 9. The CDR3 loop spans 16 amino acids. CDR1 is SGHDN, CDR2 FVKESK, per germline. The CDR3: CASSHNQDRVYQPQHF. The CDR3 nucleotides read TGTGCCAGCAGCCATAACCAGGACAGGGTGTATCAGCCCCAGCATTTT.

This clonotype came up a few times. The chain joins TRBV7-6 to TRBJ2-3, with D possibly matching TRBD2 (6 bases). The CDR3 extends over 16 amino acids. Germline CDR1 reads SGHVS; CDR2 reads FNYEAQ. Trimming removed 1 base from V and 9 bases from J, with 20 bases in between. The DNA of the CDR3 is TGTGCCAGCAGCTTAGATGGGCGGGGTGCGCAAGGGACGCAGTATTTT. This encodes CASSLDGRGAQGTQYF.

This clonotype was counted many times. V is TRBV20-1 and J is TRBJ2-7; maybe TRBD1 (5 bases). CDR1 and CDR2 (germline): DFQATT, SNEGSKA (reference sequence). The CDR3 has 13 amino acids. Trimming stripped 5 bases from V and 3 bases from J, with 14 bases between. The DNA for the CDR3 is TGCAGTGCTCAGTCGGCAGGGATCTACGAGCAGTACTTC. Its translation: CSAQSAGIYEQYF.

The chain uses TRBV6-1 and TRBJ1-3, with D uncertain. Germline values: CDR1 MNHNS, CDR2 SASEGT. The V gene lost 1 base and the J gene lost 4 bases, with 8 bases spanning the gap. The CDR3 has 14 amino acids. The chain's CDR3 is CASSEDGGGNTIYF. CDR3 coding DNA: TGTGCCAGCAGTGAAGACGGTGGGGGAAACACCATATATTTT.

In this sample, this clonotype turned up many times. The V and J genes are TRBV13 and TRBJ1-1, with D hard to call. Per the germline V gene, CDR1 is PRHDT and CDR2 is FYEKMQ (reference sequence). Trimming pared 1 base from V and 1 base from J, leaving 13 bases between. The CDR3 runs 16 residues. In nucleotides, the CDR3 is TGTGCCAGCAGCTTAGTCCGGGAAAAGGGGAACACTGAAGCTTTCTTT. This codes for CASSLVREKGNTEAFF.

In its sample, this clonotype was seen a few times. V usage is TRBV7-2 and J usage is TRBJ2-1; perhaps TRBD2 as D (6 bases). This CDR3 has 19 amino acids. Germline-derived CDR1 and CDR2 are SGHTA and FQGNSA. Trimming took 2 bases from V and 0 from J, leaving 20 bases between them. CDR3 coding DNA: TGTGCCAGCAGCTTAAGGTTCGGGGTGGGGAGGTTCTCCTACAATGAGCAGTTCTTC. The encoded protein is CASSLRFGVGRFSYNEQFF.

This clonotype was observed a handful of times. J is TRBJ2-7 and V is TRBV20-1; TRBD2 aligns across 8 bases. Trimming removed 4 bases from V and 2 bases from J; junction bases left unmatched: 13. The germline gives CDR1 DFQATT, CDR2 SNEGSKA (reference sequence). This CDR3 comprises 16 residues. The CDR3 reads CSANLLGGLVTYEQYF. CDR3 coding DNA: TGCAGTGCTAACCTTCTCGGGGGACTAGTAACCTACGAGCAGTACTTC.

The sample holds many counts of this clonotype. The chain carries TRBV20-1 and TRBJ2-7, with unresolved D. V was trimmed by 2 bases and J by 5 bases, leaving 16 bases between them. Germline V gives CDR1 DFQATT, CDR2 SNEGSKA (reference sequence). The CDR3 extends over 14 amino acids. Here the CDR3 reads CSARSLTSLNEQYF. CDR3 coding DNA: TGCAGTGCTAGAAGCCTGACCTCACTAAACGAGCAGTACTTC.

The rearrangement joins TRBV5-1 to TRBJ1-1; 8 nucleotides agree with TRBD1. Trimming removed 4 bases from V and 4 bases from J; junction bases left unmatched: 9. The CDR3 length is 15 residues. Germline CDR1 reads SGHRS; CDR2 reads YFSETQ. For the CDR3, the DNA is TGCGCCAGCAGCACCGACAGGGGTCCCGGCACTGAAGCTTTCTTT. The encoded protein is CASSTDRGPGTEAFF.

In its sample, this clonotype was seen a few times. The rearrangement uses TRBV2 and TRBJ2-5; 10 bases match TRBD2. CDR1 and CDR2 (germline): SNHLY, FYNNEI. V was clipped by 3 bases and J by 1 base; unmatched bases: 14. This CDR3 comprises 19 residues. For the CDR3, the DNA is TGTGCCAGCAGTGATGTCAGGACTAGCGGCCCCCCTGTCCAAGAGACCCAGTACTTC. This codes for CASSDVRTSGPPVQETQYF.

There are a few counts of this clonotype. The V call is TRBV24-1, the J call TRBJ2-7, with 7 bases that match TRBD1. The V segment lost 4 bases and the J segment 0 bases; nucleotides outside the gene matches: 5. Germline CDR1 and CDR2: KGHDR and SFDVKD. This CDR3 has 15 amino acids. CDR3 sequence (DNA): TGTGCCACCAGTGACCCCCGGGACAGCTCCTACGAGCAGTACTTC. This gives the protein CATSDPRDSSYEQYF.

This clonotype was counted a few times. V is TRBV12-3 or TRBV12-4 and J is TRBJ2-1, with 13 bases identical to TRBD2. CDR3 length: 18 amino acids. V trimming: 6 bases; J trimming: 4 bases; junction bases outside the gene matches: 12. This CDR3 is CASRGGRTSGRPYNEQFF. Written as DNA, the CDR3 is TGTGCCAGCAGGGGGGGAAGGACTAGCGGGAGACCATACAATGAGCAGTTCTTC.

The chain recombines TRBV19 with TRBJ1-2; D is ambiguous. The CDR3 is 14 residues long. The V gene lost 3 bases and the J gene lost 3 bases, with 11 bases spanning the gap. CDR1 and CDR2 (germline): LNHDA, SQIVND (reference sequence). The CDR3 DNA reads as TGTGCCAGTAGTATTCGGGCGTCCGACTATGGCTACACCTTC. Protein sequence: CASSIRASDYGYTF.

At least ten counts were recorded for this clonotype. The chain combines TRBV2 with TRBJ2-2; D may match TRBD1 or TRBD2 (6 bases each). The CDR3 is made up of 13 amino acids. V lost 8 bases to trimming and J lost 6 bases, with 13 bases between them. In germline, CDR1 is SNHLY, CDR2 FYNNEI. CDR3 region: CASQRGVAGELFF. CDR3 nucleotide sequence: TGTGCCAGCCAGAGGGGGGTGGCCGGGGAGCTGTTTTTT.

The chain uses TRBV4-1 and TRBJ1-2; no reliable D call. The V and J ends lost 1 base and 7 bases respectively, with 7 bases between them. CDR1 and CDR2 from the germline V gene are MGHRA and YSYEKL. This CDR3 spans 12 amino acids. The chain's CDR3 is CASSQGSGGYTF. CDR3 DNA: TGCGCCAGCAGCCAAGGGTCCGGTGGCTACACCTTC.

This clonotype was seen at least ten times. The genes are TRBV11-2 and TRBJ2-3; D is unresolved. CDR3 length: 13 amino acids. Trimming removed 8 bases at V and 1 base at J, with 10 bases between. Germline CDR1 and CDR2: SGHAT and FQNNGV. Here the CDR3 DNA reads TGTGCCAGCGTTATCCAAGGCACAGATACGCAGTATTTT. Its protein product is CASVIQGTDTQYF.

The chain is built from TRBV6-1 and TRBJ1-1, with a weak D call TRBD1 (6 bases). Germline CDR1 and CDR2: MNHNS and SASEGT. There are 16 residues in the CDR3. The ends were cut back, 5 bases at V and 0 bases at J, with 16 bases in the middle. The chain's CDR3 is CASSPGGGHVNTEAFF. The CDR3 DNA is TGTGCCAGCAGTCCCGGGGGGGGGCACGTGAACACTGAAGCTTTCTTT.

This clonotype was counted at least ten times. The rearrangement joins TRBV20-1 to TRBJ2-3; 12 bases are a match to TRBD1. The CDR3 runs 16 residues. Looked up from germline, CDR1 is DFQATT and CDR2 is SNEGSKA (reference sequence). V lost 6 bases and J lost 5; bases outside the gene matches: 12. The CDR3 region has the DNA TGCAGTGCATATCACCCGGGACAGGGGGCTGAAGATACGCAGTATTTT. Its translation: CSAYHPGQGAEDTQYF.

This clonotype was counted once. The V and J genes are TRBV27 and TRBJ1-2; D remains ambiguous. This CDR3 is built from 15 residues. Trimming cost V 0 bases and J 6 bases, with 14 bases left between them. Germline assignment: CDR1 MNHEY and CDR2 SMNVEV (reference sequence). CDR3 sequence (DNA): TGTGCCAGCAGTTTATCGCGGCCAGGAAAGAATGGCTACACCTTC. Encoded protein: CASSLSRPGKNGYTF.

The chain couples TRBV2 to TRBJ2-3; 10 nucleotides line up with TRBD2. The CDR3 length is 16 residues. Germline CDR1 reads SNHLY; CDR2 reads FYNNEI. The trim removed 6 bases at V and 4 bases at J, leaving 10 bases unmatched. In DNA, the CDR3 is TGTGCCAGCAGGGACAAAAGCGGGGGGGGCCCAGATACGCAGTATTTT. It translates to CASRDKSGGGPDTQYF.